These 10 T cell receptor beta chains were sequenced from one sample in a study of shared T cell receptors in the human thymus. The data were produced by immunoSEQ multiplex PCR, yet TCRdb's version contains in-frame clones alone and is incomplete. The table lists hundreds of thousands of clones, approximately 85% of them singletons. These data are also associated with another study on human thymus T cells.

Sequencing was performed on thymocytes. The receptors were sampled from a girl less than two years old with a congenital heart defect.

The gene calls are TRBV29-1 and TRBJ1-2; no definite D call. Between the trimmed V and J ends, which lost 6 bases and 6 bases, there was a span of 14 bases. Germline V gene sequence: CDR1 SQVTM, CDR2 ANQGSEA. The CDR3 spans 12 residues. The CDR3 protein is CSVENILDGYTF. The CDR3 bases are TGCAGCGTAGAGAATATTTTGGATGGCTACACCTTC.

J is TRBJ1-3 and V is TRBV5-6; no clear D gene. V was pared by 0 bases and J by 7 bases, with 11 bases between. The CDR3 loop spans 14 amino acids. Germline V gene sequence: CDR1 SGHDT, CDR2 YYEEEE. This chain's CDR3 is CASSLDPFGNTIYF. CDR3 coding DNA: TGTGCCAGCAGCTTGGATCCCTTCGGGAACACCATATATTTT.

The V and J genes are TRBV7-9 and TRBJ2-5, with D possibly being TRBD2 (5 bases). The better agreement between TRBJ2-7 and the DNA end casts doubt on the J call. Germline CDR1 SEHNR, CDR2 FQNEAQ (reference sequence). The CDR3 is made up of 17 amino acids. In DNA, the CDR3 is TGTGCCAGCAGCTTAGTCGGTCGGGGAGTGACCTCCTACGAGCAGTACTTC. Translation: CASSLVGRGVTSYEQYF.

The V gene is TRBV5-5, the J gene TRBJ1-1, with D tentatively TRBD1 (5 bases). V was trimmed by 7 bases and J by 6 bases, leaving 10 bases between them. The CDR3 sequence is 11 residues long. CDR1 and CDR2 (germline): SGHKS, YYEKEE (reference sequence). The CDR3 loop is CASGRGSEAFF. CDR3 bases: TGTGCCAGCGGTAGGGGCTCTGAAGCTTTCTTT.

About this clone itself: The same CDR3 also results from other DNA sequences found in this sample. This chain joins TRBV5-1 and TRBJ1-4; no reliable D call. Germline loops: CDR1 SGHRS, CDR2 YFSETQ. V gave up 0 bases and J gave up 2 bases, with 5 bases separating them. The CDR3 totals 14 residues. Written as DNA, the CDR3 is TGCGCCAGCAGCTTGGACGGGACTAATGAAAAACTGTTTTTT. Its translation is CASSLDGTNEKLFF.

The chain couples TRBV25-1 to TRBJ2-7, with D possibly TRBD1 on 5 matching bases. Germline V CDR1 and CDR2: MGHDK, SYGVNS. This CDR3 region has 16 residues. The V end was cut by 1 base, the J end by 1 base, with 14 bases between. The CDR3 coding sequence is TGTGCCAGCAGTGAATTTATACAGGACCGGTCCTACGAGCAGTACTTC. Encoded protein: CASSEFIQDRSYEQYF.

V is TRBV4-1 and J is TRBJ1-4; perhaps TRBD1 as D (5 bases). Germline loops: CDR1 MGHRA, CDR2 YSYEKL. Between the trimmed V and J ends, which lost 4 bases and 3 bases, there was a span of 15 bases. The CDR3 spans 16 residues. The CDR3 nucleotides are TGCGCCAGCAGCCGGGCCTCAGGGAGGGCTAATGAAAAACTGTTTTTT. Protein product: CASSRASGRANEKLFF.

The chain is built from TRBV5-1 and TRBJ2-7; D might be TRBD2 (5 bases). The germline V gene has CDR1 SGHRS and CDR2 YFSETQ. V lost 4 bases to trimming and J lost 5 bases, with 22 bases between them. CDR3 length: 16 amino acids. This chain's CDR3 is CASSATGIPYVHEQYF. DNA for the CDR3: TGCGCCAGCAGCGCCACCGGGATCCCTTACGTCCACGAGCAGTACTTC.

The chain joins TRBV4-1 to TRBJ1-4; 8 bases align to TRBD1. V lost 7 bases and J lost 3; bases outside the gene matches: 19. The germline CDR1 and CDR2 sequences are MGHRA and YSYEKL. This CDR3 has 19 residues. CDR3 nucleotide sequence: TGCGCCAGCACGCACCCCTCGGGGCCCCCCAGGGGGCCTAATGAAAAACTGTTTTTT. As protein: CASTHPSGPPRGPNEKLFF.

V is TRBV30 and J is TRBJ2-7, with a weak D call TRBD1 (5 bases). Deletions cut 1 base from V and 12 bases from J, with 16 bases between. Germline V gene sequence: CDR1 GTSNPN, CDR2 SVGIG (reference sequence). The CDR3 sequence is 12 residues long. The CDR3 sequence is CAWSEGHAVPYF. In DNA form, the CDR3 reads TGTGCCTGGAGTGAAGGACACGCTGTGCCGTACTTC.